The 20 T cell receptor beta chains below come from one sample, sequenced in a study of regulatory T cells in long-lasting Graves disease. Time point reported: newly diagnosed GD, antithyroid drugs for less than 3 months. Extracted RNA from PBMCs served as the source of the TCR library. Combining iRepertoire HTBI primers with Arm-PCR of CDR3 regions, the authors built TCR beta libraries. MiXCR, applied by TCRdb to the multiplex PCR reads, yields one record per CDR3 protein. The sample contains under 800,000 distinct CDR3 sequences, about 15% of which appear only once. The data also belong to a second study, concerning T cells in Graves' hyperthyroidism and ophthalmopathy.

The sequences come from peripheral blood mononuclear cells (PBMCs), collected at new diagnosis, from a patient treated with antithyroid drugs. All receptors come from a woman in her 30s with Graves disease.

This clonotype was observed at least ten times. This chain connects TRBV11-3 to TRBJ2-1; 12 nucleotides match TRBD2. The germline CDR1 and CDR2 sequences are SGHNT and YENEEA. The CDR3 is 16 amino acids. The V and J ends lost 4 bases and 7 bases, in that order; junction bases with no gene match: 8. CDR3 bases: TGTGCCAGCAGCTCCCCCGCTAGCGGGAGGGCAAATGAGCAGTTCTTC. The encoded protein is CASSSPASGRANEQFF. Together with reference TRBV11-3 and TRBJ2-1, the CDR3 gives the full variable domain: EAGVVQSPRYKIIEKKQPVAFWCNPISGHNTLYWYLQNLGQGPELLIRYENEEAVDDSQLPKDRFSAERLKGVDSTLKIQPAELGDSAVYLCASSSPASGRANEQFFGPGTRLTVL.

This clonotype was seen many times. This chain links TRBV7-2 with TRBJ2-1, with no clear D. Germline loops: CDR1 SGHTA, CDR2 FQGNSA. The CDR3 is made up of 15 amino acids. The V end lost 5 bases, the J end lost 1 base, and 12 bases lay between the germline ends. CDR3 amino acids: CASSPASRSYNEQFF. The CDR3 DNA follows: TGTGCCAGCAGCCCAGCGAGTAGGTCCTACAATGAGCAGTTCTTC.

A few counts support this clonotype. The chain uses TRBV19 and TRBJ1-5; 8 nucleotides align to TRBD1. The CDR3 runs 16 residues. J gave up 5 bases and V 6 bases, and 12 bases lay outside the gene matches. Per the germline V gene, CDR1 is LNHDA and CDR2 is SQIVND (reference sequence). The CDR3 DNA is TGTGCCAGTAGCCCATGGAACAGGGGGAAATATCAGCCCCAGCATTTT. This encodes CASSPWNRGKYQPQHF.

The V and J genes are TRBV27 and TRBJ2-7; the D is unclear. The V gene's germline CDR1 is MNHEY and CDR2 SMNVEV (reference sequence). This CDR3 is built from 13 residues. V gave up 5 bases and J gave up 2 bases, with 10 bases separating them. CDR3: CASSRAPTYEQYF. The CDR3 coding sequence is TGTGCCAGCAGTAGAGCACCGACCTACGAGCAGTACTTC.

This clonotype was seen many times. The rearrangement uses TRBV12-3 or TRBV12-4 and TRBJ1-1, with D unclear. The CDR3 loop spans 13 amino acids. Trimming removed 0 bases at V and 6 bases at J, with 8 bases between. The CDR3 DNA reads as TGTGCCAGCAGTTTAGCAGGAGTTCCTGAAGCTTTCTTT. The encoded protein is CASSLAGVPEAFF.

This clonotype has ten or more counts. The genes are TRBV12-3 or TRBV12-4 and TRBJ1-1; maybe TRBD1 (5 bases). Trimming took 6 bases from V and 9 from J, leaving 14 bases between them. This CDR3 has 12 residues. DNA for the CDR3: TGTGCCAGCAGACAAGGGACGGCGAAAGCTTTCTTT. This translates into CASRQGTAKAFF.

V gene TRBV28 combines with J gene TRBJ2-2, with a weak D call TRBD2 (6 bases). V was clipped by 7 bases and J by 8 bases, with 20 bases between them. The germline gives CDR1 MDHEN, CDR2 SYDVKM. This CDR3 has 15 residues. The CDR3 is CASKRRDSPGGELFF. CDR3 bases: TGTGCCAGCAAACGACGGGACTCTCCGGGTGGGGAGCTGTTTTTT.

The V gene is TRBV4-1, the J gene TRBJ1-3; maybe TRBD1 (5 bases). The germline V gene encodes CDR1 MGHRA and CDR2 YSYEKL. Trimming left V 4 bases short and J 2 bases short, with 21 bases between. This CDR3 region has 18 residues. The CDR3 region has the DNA TGCGCCAGCAGCCCAATCTCATTAAGGGACGAACCTGGAAACACCATATATTTT. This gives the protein CASSPISLRDEPGNTIYF.

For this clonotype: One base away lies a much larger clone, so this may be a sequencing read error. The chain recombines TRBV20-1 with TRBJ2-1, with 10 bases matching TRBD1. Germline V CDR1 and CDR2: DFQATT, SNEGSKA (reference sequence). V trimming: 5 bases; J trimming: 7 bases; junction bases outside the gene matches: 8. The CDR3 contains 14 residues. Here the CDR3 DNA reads TGCAGTGCTCAAGGGGGGACAGGGGCGAATGAGCAGTTCTTC. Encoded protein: CSAQGGTGANEQFF.

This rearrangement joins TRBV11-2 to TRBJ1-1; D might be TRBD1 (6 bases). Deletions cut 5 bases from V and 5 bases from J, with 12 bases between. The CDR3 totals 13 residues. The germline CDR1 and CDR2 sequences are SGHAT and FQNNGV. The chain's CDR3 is CASSQGQTTEAFF. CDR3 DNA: TGTGCCAGCAGCCAAGGACAGACGACTGAAGCTTTCTTT.

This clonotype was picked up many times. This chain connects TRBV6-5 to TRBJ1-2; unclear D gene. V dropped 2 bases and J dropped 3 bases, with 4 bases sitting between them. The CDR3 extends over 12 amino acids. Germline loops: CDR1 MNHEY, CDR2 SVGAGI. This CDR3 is CASSYGDYGYTF. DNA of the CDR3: TGTGCCAGCAGTTACGGGGACTATGGCTACACCTTC.

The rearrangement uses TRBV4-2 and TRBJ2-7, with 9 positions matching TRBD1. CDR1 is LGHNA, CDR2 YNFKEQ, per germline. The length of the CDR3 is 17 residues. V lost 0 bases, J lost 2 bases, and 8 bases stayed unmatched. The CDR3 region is CASSQEGSGTGTYEQYF. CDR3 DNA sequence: TGTGCCAGCAGCCAAGAAGGGAGCGGGACAGGGACCTACGAGCAGTACTTC.

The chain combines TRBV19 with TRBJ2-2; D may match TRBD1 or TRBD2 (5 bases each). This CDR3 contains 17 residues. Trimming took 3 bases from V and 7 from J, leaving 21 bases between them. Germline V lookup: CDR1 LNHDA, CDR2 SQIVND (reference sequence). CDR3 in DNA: TGTGCCAGTAGTATGGTCTTCGGTGGGGGATCAGGCGGGGAGCTGTTTTTT. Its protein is CASSMVFGGGSGGELFF.

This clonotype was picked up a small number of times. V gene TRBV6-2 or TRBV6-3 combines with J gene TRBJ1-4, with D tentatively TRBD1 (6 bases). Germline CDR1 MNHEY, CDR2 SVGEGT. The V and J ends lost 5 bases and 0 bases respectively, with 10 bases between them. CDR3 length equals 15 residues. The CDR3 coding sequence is TGTGCCAGCAGTGAAAAGGGGGCAACTAATGAAAAACTGTTTTTT. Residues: CASSEKGATNEKLFF.

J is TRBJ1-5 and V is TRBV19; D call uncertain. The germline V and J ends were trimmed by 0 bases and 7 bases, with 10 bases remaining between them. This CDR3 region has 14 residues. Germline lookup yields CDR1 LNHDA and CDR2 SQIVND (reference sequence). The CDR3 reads CASSIDPLGQPQHF. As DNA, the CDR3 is TGTGCCAGTAGTATAGATCCGTTGGGCCAGCCCCAGCATTTT.

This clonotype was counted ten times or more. The CDR3 DNA follows: TGTGCCAGCAGTTCGGCGTATGGGCGGGAGGATTACAATGAGCAGTTCTTC. It specifies CASSSAYGREDYNEQFF. This chain joins TRBV6-5 and TRBJ2-1, with 8 bases matching TRBD2. The CDR3 is made up of 17 amino acids. J was trimmed by 4 bases and V by 4 bases; bases with no gene match: 12. CDR1 is MNHEY and CDR2 is SVGAGI in the germline V gene.

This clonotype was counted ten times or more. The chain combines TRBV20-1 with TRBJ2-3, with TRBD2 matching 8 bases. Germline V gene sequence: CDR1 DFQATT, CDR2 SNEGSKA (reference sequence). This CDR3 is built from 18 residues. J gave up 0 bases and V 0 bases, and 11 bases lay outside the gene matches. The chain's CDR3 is CSARDSLAEGKSTDTQYF. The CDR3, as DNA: TGCAGTGCTAGAGACTCACTAGCGGAGGGAAAGAGCACAGATACGCAGTATTTT.

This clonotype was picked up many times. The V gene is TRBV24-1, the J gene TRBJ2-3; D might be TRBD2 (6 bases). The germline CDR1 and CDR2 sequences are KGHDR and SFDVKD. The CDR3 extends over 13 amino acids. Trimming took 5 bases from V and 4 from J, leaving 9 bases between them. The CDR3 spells CATSAGEADTQYF. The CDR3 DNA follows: TGTGCCACCAGTGCGGGAGAGGCAGATACGCAGTATTTT.

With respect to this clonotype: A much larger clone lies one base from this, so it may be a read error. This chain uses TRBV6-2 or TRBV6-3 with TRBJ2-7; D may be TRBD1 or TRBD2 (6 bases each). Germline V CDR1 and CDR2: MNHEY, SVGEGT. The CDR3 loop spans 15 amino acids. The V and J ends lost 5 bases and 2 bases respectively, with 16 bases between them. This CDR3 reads CASSMQSGGPYEQYF. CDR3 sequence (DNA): TGTGCCAGCAGTATGCAGTCCGGGGGCCCCTACGAGCAGTACTTC.

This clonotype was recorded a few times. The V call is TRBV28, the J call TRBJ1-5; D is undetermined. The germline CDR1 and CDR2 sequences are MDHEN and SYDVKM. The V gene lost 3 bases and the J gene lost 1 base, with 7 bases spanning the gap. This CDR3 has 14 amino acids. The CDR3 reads CASSFMGSNQPQHF. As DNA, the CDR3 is TGTGCCAGCAGTTTTATGGGGAGCAATCAGCCCCAGCATTTT.